The 16 T cell receptor beta chains in this list originate from one sample, sequenced in a study of cytomegalovirus exposure and HLA in healthy donors. Primers: 60 Vbeta forward and 13 Jbeta reverse. The protocol was immunoSEQ multiplex PCR, while the TCRdb copy is restricted to in-frame clones and leaves out a portion. The profile shows approximately 170,000 clones, around 68% of them singletons. The sequenced sample consisted of PBMCs. The origin of the receptors is a man aged 50-60 years in good health and CMV-seronegative.

The sample holds one count of this clone. The chain joins TRBV11-2 to TRBJ2-7; maybe TRBD2 (6 bases). Germline V lookup: CDR1 SGHAT, CDR2 FQNNGV. There are 12 residues in the CDR3. V was shortened by 6 bases and J by 2 bases, with 8 bases between the two germline ends. The CDR3 sequence: CASRRGTYEQYF. CDR3 coding DNA: TGTGCCAGCAGGCGGGGTACCTACGAGCAGTACTTC.

V and J are TRBV7-2 and TRBJ1-5; D unclear. The CDR3 is 15 residues long. Trimming shortened V by 2 bases and J by 0 bases, and 8 bases separated the two germline ends. Germline V CDR1 and CDR2: SGHTA, FQGNSA. The CDR3 DNA reads as TGTGCCAGCAGCTTAAATGTTAATAGCAATCAGCCCCAGCATTTT. It is translated as CASSLNVNSNQPQHF.

V is TRBV2 and J is TRBJ2-7, with D perhaps TRBD1 (6 bases). CDR3 length: 14 residues. Trimming removed 8 bases at V and 0 bases at J, with 14 bases between. Germline values: CDR1 SNHLY, CDR2 FYNNEI. The CDR3 DNA reads as TGTGCCAGCGACCGGACAGAGAGCTCCTACGAGCAGTACTTC. Its protein product is CASDRTESSYEQYF. The full variable domain, completed using reference TRBV2 and TRBJ2-7, is EPEVTQTPSHQVTQMGQEVILRCVPISNHLYFYWYRQILGQKVEFLVSFYNNEISEKSEIFDDQFSVERPDGSNFTLKIRSTKLEDSAMYFCASDRTESSYEQYFGPGTRLTVT.

The chain couples TRBV5-5 to TRBJ2-7; TRBD2 matches 7 bases. J was trimmed by 3 bases and V by 1 base; bases with no gene match: 4. Germline CDR1 is SGHKS and CDR2 is YYEKEE (reference sequence). The CDR3 totals 14 residues. The CDR3 is CASSLWRGNYEQYF. The CDR3 nucleotides are TGTGCCAGCAGCTTGTGGCGGGGGAACTACGAGCAGTACTTC.

The chain employs TRBV19 and TRBJ1-5, with 7 bases matching TRBD1. V was clipped by 11 bases and J by 4 bases; unmatched bases: 5. Per the germline V gene, CDR1 is LNHDA and CDR2 is SQIVND (reference sequence). The CDR3 runs to 12 residues. CDR3 sequence (DNA): TGTGCCCTAGGGGACAGAAATCAGCCCCAGCATTTT. This sequence encodes CALGDRNQPQHF.

The rearrangement joins TRBV6-4 to TRBJ1-2; D is perhaps TRBD1 (6 bases). The CDR3 totals 11 residues. CDR1 is MRHNA and CDR2 is SNTAGT in the germline V gene. The ends were cut back, 11 bases at V and 8 bases at J, with 15 bases in the middle. DNA for the CDR3: TGTGCCTACCCTCTACAGGGAGGCTACACCTTC. It translates to CAYPLQGGYTF.

The chain carries TRBV28 and TRBJ2-7; TRBD2 agrees at 7 bases. Germline V gene sequence: CDR1 MDHEN, CDR2 SYDVKM. The CDR3 consists of 14 residues. With 2 bases clipped from V and 0 bases from J, the junction kept 1 base outside the gene matches. As DNA, the CDR3 is TGTGCCAGCAGTTTAGGGGGGGACTCCTACGAGCAGTACTTC. Protein product: CASSLGGDSYEQYF.

The gene calls are TRBV7-9 and TRBJ2-3; TRBD1 might be the D (5 bases). Germline loops: CDR1 SEHNR, CDR2 FQNEAQ (reference sequence). This CDR3 region has 16 residues. Trimming left V 5 bases short and J 2 bases short, with 17 bases between. In nucleotides, the CDR3 is TGTGCCAGCAGCACCACCTCCAGGGCCTCCACAGATACGCAGTATTTT. Its protein product is CASSTTSRASTDTQYF.

The chain links TRBV27 to TRBJ2-1; D not resolved. With 4 bases removed from V and 0 bases from J, the gap between germline ends came to 13 bases. Germline CDR1 MNHEY, CDR2 SMNVEV (reference sequence). This CDR3 has 16 residues. The CDR3 reads CASSSPSLYSYNEQFF. As DNA, the CDR3 is TGTGCCAGCAGTTCCCCTTCTCTATACTCCTACAATGAGCAGTTCTTC.

This clone was observed a few times. The chain uses TRBV6-4 and TRBJ2-1, with D uncertain. Germline-derived CDR1 and CDR2 are MRHNA and SNTAGT. V lost 4 bases to trimming and J lost 1 base, with 5 bases between them. The CDR3 consists of 13 residues. Here the CDR3 reads CASSGESYNEQFF. For the CDR3, the DNA is TGTGCCAGCAGTGGCGAGTCCTACAATGAGCAGTTCTTC.

This clone was counted only a few times. The V and J genes are TRBV6-6 and TRBJ1-2, with a tentative D call TRBD1 (6 bases). CDR1 MNHNY and CDR2 SVGAGI come from the germline V gene (reference sequence). This CDR3 is 13 amino acids long. Trimming stripped 0 bases from V and 7 bases from J, with 9 bases between. The CDR3, as DNA: TGTGCCAGCAGTTACTCGGGACAAACTGGCTACACCTTC. It specifies CASSYSGQTGYTF.

This clone was counted a single time. The chain has TRBV7-6 and TRBJ1-1; D not certain. This CDR3 is built from 13 residues. From germline, CDR1 is SGHVS and CDR2 FNYEAQ. The V end was cut by 3 bases, the J end by 1 base, with 6 bases between. The CDR3 region has the DNA TGTGCCAGCAGCTTTGAGGAGAACACTGAAGCTTTCTTT. This translates into CASSFEENTEAFF.

There are a few counts of this clone. The chain employs TRBV2 and TRBJ1-1, with D hard to call. CDR1 and CDR2 (germline): SNHLY, FYNNEI. This CDR3 region has 12 residues. The V gene lost 3 bases and the J gene lost 1 base, with 3 bases spanning the gap. In DNA form, the CDR3 reads TGTGCCAGCAGTGATAGGAACACTGAAGCTTTCTTT. This codes for CASSDRNTEAFF.

V usage is TRBV14 and J usage is TRBJ2-2; TRBD2 aligns across 12 bases. This CDR3 is built from 18 residues. Trimming at V came to 2 bases and at J to 1 base, leaving 5 bases not matched to a gene. Germline CDR1 is SGHDN and CDR2 is FVKESK. The CDR3 spells CASSQYLTSGGNTGELFF. The CDR3, as DNA: TGTGCCAGCAGCCAATATTTGACTAGCGGGGGGAACACCGGGGAGCTGTTTTTT.

V usage is TRBV6-1 and J usage is TRBJ2-7, with D hard to call. The CDR3 extends over 13 amino acids. V was pared by 2 bases and J by 3 bases, with 8 bases between. The germline V gene encodes CDR1 MNHNS and CDR2 SASEGT. The DNA for the CDR3 is TGTGCCAGCAGTGAATCACATTTCTACGAGCAGTACTTC. Its protein is CASSESHFYEQYF.

The rearrangement joins TRBV6-6 to TRBJ2-7, with D tentatively TRBD1 (5 bases). The germline V gene has CDR1 MNHNY and CDR2 SVGAGI (reference sequence). Trimming took off 3 bases at V and 2 bases at J, with 14 bases between the two ends. The CDR3 has 15 amino acids. Here the CDR3 reads CASSYRQGFPYEQYF. The CDR3 nucleotides are TGTGCCAGCAGTTATAGGCAGGGTTTTCCCTACGAGCAGTACTTC.